One sample yielded the 29 T cell receptor beta chains listed below, sequenced in a study of radiation and T cells in renal cell carcinoma. Time point noted: baseline pretreatment blood. Treatment here: 15 Gy SBRT to primary tumor, nephrectomy 4 weeks later. The protocol was immunoSEQ multiplex PCR, while the TCRdb copy is restricted to in-frame clones and leaves out a portion. In the table there are some 150,000 clones, roughly 84% of which are singletons. Sample: blood, taken from a patient whose treatment included radiotherapy and nephrectomy. Receptor source: a woman aged 45-65 years with renal cell carcinoma.

The chain joins TRBV9 to TRBJ2-7; D is possibly TRBD2 (5 bases). The germline V gene encodes CDR1 SGDLS and CDR2 YYNGEE. With 4 bases removed from V and 3 bases from J, the gap between germline ends came to 20 bases. CDR3 length: 16 amino acids. The CDR3 reads CASSSREYGSLYEQYF. CDR3 sequence (DNA): TGTGCCAGCAGCTCGAGGGAGTACGGGTCCCTCTACGAGCAGTACTTC.

The chain joins TRBV5-1 to TRBJ2-5, with 7 bases identical to TRBD1. Germline lookup yields CDR1 SGHRS and CDR2 YFSETQ. CDR3 size: 15 residues. V shed 4 bases, J shed 5 bases, and the junction held 11 bases outside the gene matches. CDR3 protein: CASSPKTGNTETQYF. In DNA form, the CDR3 reads TGCGCCAGCAGCCCCAAGACAGGGAATACCGAGACCCAGTACTTC.

The chain carries TRBV19 and TRBJ1-3; a weak D match, TRBD1 (6 bases). The CDR3 loop spans 14 amino acids. Germline V gives CDR1 LNHDA, CDR2 SQIVND (reference sequence). Trimming removed 5 bases from V and 2 bases from J, with 10 bases in between. The CDR3 coding sequence is TGTGCCAGTAGTTTGACAGGACCTGGAAACACCATATATTTT. Translation: CASSLTGPGNTIYF.

The chain has TRBV6-5 and TRBJ2-5; 10 bases are a match to TRBD2. CDR3 size: 16 residues. CDR1 is MNHEY and CDR2 is SVGAGI in the germline V gene. V was pared by 2 bases and J by 9 bases, with 12 bases of the junction left unmatched. The CDR3 region is CASSYGLAGAPGAQYF. CDR3 in DNA: TGTGCCAGCAGTTACGGGCTAGCGGGGGCCCCAGGGGCCCAGTACTTC.

The V and J genes are TRBV14 and TRBJ1-3; 9 nucleotides line up with TRBD1. Losses at the gene ends were 5 bases for V and 9 bases for J; bases not matched to a gene: 14. The CDR3 has 16 amino acids. Looked up from germline, CDR1 is SGHDN and CDR2 is FVKESK. The CDR3 spells CASSVSGTGFGVTIYF. The DNA of the CDR3 is TGTGCCAGCAGCGTATCCGGGACAGGGTTTGGTGTCACCATATATTTT.

This clone appeared once. This chain links TRBV7-9 with TRBJ2-7; possible D gene TRBD2, 6 bases. Trimming took off 8 bases at V and 0 bases at J, with 8 bases between the two ends. Germline CDR1 and CDR2: SEHNR and FQNEAQ (reference sequence). The CDR3 consists of 12 residues. The CDR3 loop is CASGGSSYEQYF. CDR3 DNA sequence: TGTGCCAGCGGAGGGAGCTCCTACGAGCAGTACTTC.

The J gene is TRBJ2-3, the V gene TRBV5-1; 9 positions agree with TRBD2. The V segment lost 0 bases and the J segment 6 bases; nucleotides outside the gene matches: 8. The CDR3 totals 16 residues. Germline V lookup: CDR1 SGHRS, CDR2 YFSETQ. The CDR3 loop reads CASSLESAGGPDTQYF. The CDR3 DNA reads TGCGCCAGCAGCTTGGAGTCAGCGGGGGGTCCCGATACGCAGTATTTT.

This clone was recorded once. The rearrangement joins TRBV18 to TRBJ2-3; 7 nucleotides line up with TRBD1. The germline V gene encodes CDR1 KGHSH and CDR2 LQKENI. Trimming cost V 5 bases and J 6 bases; bases outside gene matches: 5. The CDR3 contains 13 residues. The CDR3 reads CASSTTGLDTQYF. CDR3 nucleotide sequence: TGTGCCAGCTCAACGACAGGGTTGGATACGCAGTATTTT.

This clone was recorded once. V gene TRBV7-9 combines with J gene TRBJ1-1; D is unresolved. V was pared by 1 base and J by 9 bases, with 9 bases between. The CDR3 contains 12 residues. CDR1 and CDR2 (germline): SEHNR, FQNEAQ (reference sequence). The CDR3 bases are TGTGCCAGCAGCTTAGGACAAAAGAAAGCTTTCTTT. This encodes CASSLGQKKAFF.

This clone was detected only a few times. The rearrangement uses TRBV9 and TRBJ1-1; TRBD1 matches 7 bases. The CDR3 spans 13 residues. Losses at the gene ends were 4 bases for V and 4 bases for J; bases not matched to a gene: 4. Germline V gives CDR1 SGDLS, CDR2 YYNGEE. CDR3 in amino acids: CASSPGGSTEAFF. As DNA, the CDR3 is TGTGCCAGCAGCCCAGGGGGATCCACTGAAGCTTTCTTT. Full variable domain (missing parts from reference TRBV9 and TRBJ1-1): DSGVTQTPKHLITATGQRVTLRCSPRSGDLSVYWYQQSLDQGLQFLIQYYNGEERAKGNILERFSAQQFPDLHSELNLSSLELGDSALYFCASSPGGSTEAFFGQGTRLTVV.

This clone occurred a few times. V is TRBV9 and J is TRBJ1-5; tentative D call: TRBD1 (5 bases). Per germline, CDR1 SGDLS and CDR2 YYNGEE. Trimming pared 4 bases from V and 4 bases from J, leaving 12 bases between. This CDR3 spans 14 amino acids. This CDR3 reads CASSTGTENQPQHF. The CDR3 DNA sequence: TGTGCCAGCAGCACTGGGACTGAGAATCAGCCCCAGCATTTT. Variable domain in full (rest from reference TRBV9 and TRBJ1-5): DSGVTQTPKHLITATGQRVTLRCSPRSGDLSVYWYQQSLDQGLQFLIQYYNGEERAKGNILERFSAQQFPDLHSELNLSSLELGDSALYFCASSTGTENQPQHFGDGTRLSIL.

The chain carries TRBV7-9 and TRBJ1-5; a weak D match, TRBD1 (6 bases). Per germline, CDR1 SEHNR and CDR2 FQNEAQ (reference sequence). The V end was cut by 3 bases, the J end by 2 bases, with 11 bases between. The CDR3 is 15 amino acids. This chain's CDR3 is CASSLSGAGNQPQHF. CDR3 nucleotides: TGTGCCAGCAGCTTGTCAGGGGCGGGCAATCAGCCCCAGCATTTT.

The chain is built from TRBV6-5 and TRBJ1-3, with TRBD1 as a possible D gene (5 bases). The CDR3 totals 16 residues. The V end was cut by 2 bases, the J end by 2 bases, with 13 bases between. Germline loops: CDR1 MNHEY, CDR2 SVGAGI. The CDR3 sequence: CASSYTTGTAGNTIYF. The CDR3, as DNA: TGTGCCAGCAGTTACACTACCGGGACCGCTGGAAACACCATATATTTT.

About this clone itself: This same CDR3 is encoded by further DNA sequences in the sample. V and J are TRBV25-1 and TRBJ1-2, with D perhaps TRBD1 (6 bases). Germline V gene data show CDR1 as MGHDK and CDR2 as SYGVNS. This CDR3 comprises 15 residues. With 1 base removed from V and 2 bases from J, the gap between germline ends came to 11 bases. The CDR3 sequence: CASSEFDRPNYGYTF. CDR3 in DNA: TGTGCCAGCAGTGAATTTGACAGGCCGAACTATGGCTACACCTTC.

The gene calls are TRBV7-9 and TRBJ1-2; a possible D gene is TRBD1 (5 bases). Germline CDR1 and CDR2: SEHNR and FQNEAQ (reference sequence). The CDR3 totals 13 residues. V was trimmed by 5 bases and J by 8 bases, leaving 15 bases between them. In DNA, the CDR3 is TGTGCCAGCAGCCTTGGGACCGCTCGCGGCTACACCTTC. It is translated as CASSLGTARGYTF.

CDR3 bases: TGCGCCAGCAGCCAGGAGCGAGTTGGGGTCGACACTGAAGCTTTCTTT. Its protein is CASSQERVGVDTEAFF. J is TRBJ1-1 and V is TRBV4-3; D call uncertain. Per germline, CDR1 LGHNA and CDR2 YSLEER. The V end lost 3 bases, the J end lost 3 bases, and 17 bases lay between the germline ends. This CDR3 region has 16 residues.

This clone was observed a few times. This chain joins TRBV7-2 and TRBJ1-1, with 12 bases matching TRBD1. Germline values: CDR1 SGHTA, CDR2 FQGNSA. This CDR3 has 16 residues. V was pared by 5 bases and J by 6 bases, with 10 bases of the junction left unmatched. The CDR3 is CASSRGQGAGRAEAFF. DNA of the CDR3: TGTGCCAGCAGCCGGGGACAGGGGGCTGGAAGGGCTGAAGCTTTCTTT.

The chain joins TRBV19 to TRBJ2-7; D possibly corresponds to TRBD1 (5 bases). The V and J ends lost 5 bases and 2 bases respectively, with 16 bases between them. The CDR3 has 15 amino acids. From germline, CDR1 is LNHDA and CDR2 SQIVND (reference sequence). The CDR3 DNA is TGTGCCAGTAGTCCTATGGGGCCCGGCACCTACGAGCAGTACTTC. Amino acids: CASSPMGPGTYEQYF.

The V call is TRBV4-2, the J call TRBJ2-4; a possible D gene is TRBD2 (5 bases). The germline V gene encodes CDR1 LGHNA and CDR2 YNFKEQ. The CDR3 has 16 amino acids. Trimming removed 0 bases from V and 6 bases from J, with 15 bases in between. Here the CDR3 DNA reads TGTGCCAGCAGCCAAGATTCCGGGGTTGACCTAAACATTCAGTACTTC. This encodes CASSQDSGVDLNIQYF.

V usage is TRBV12-5 and J usage is TRBJ1-5; tentatively, D is TRBD1 (5 bases). The CDR3 consists of 14 residues. V was clipped by 7 bases and J by 5 bases, with 15 bases between them. CDR1 LGHNT and CDR2 FRNRAP come from the germline V gene. The CDR3 DNA reads as TGTGCTAGTGCCCTGGGGGGGGAGGATCAGCCCCAGCATTTT. It is translated as CASALGGEDQPQHF.

This clone was counted a single time. The chain employs TRBV5-1 and TRBJ2-7; TRBD2 matches 8 bases. Germline trimming cut 0 bases from V and 1 base from J; bases unmatched to any gene: 3. This CDR3 has 15 amino acids. Per germline, CDR1 SGHRS and CDR2 YFSETQ. CDR3: CASSLEGLVSYEQYF. The CDR3 DNA reads TGCGCCAGCAGCTTGGAGGGACTAGTATCCTACGAGCAGTACTTC.

This chain joins TRBV5-4 and TRBJ2-5, with D perhaps matching TRBD2 (5 bases). The assigned J gene may be wrong: the sequence end matches TRBJ2-7 better. The V gene's germline CDR1 is SGHNT and CDR2 YYREEE (reference sequence). The CDR3 spans 14 residues. Here the CDR3 DNA reads TGTGCCAGCAGTCCGTGGCTCGGGACCTACGAGCAGTACTTC. It is translated as CASSPWLGTYEQYF.

The rearrangement uses TRBV5-1 and TRBJ2-1; 7 nucleotides align to TRBD1. This CDR3 comprises 15 residues. Germline CDR1 reads SGHRS; CDR2 reads YFSETQ. Losses at the gene ends were 3 bases for V and 7 bases for J; bases not matched to a gene: 10. DNA of the CDR3: TGCGCCAGCAGCTCAGGGGGTGTCGGACGGAATGAGCAGTTCTTC. Protein: CASSSGGVGRNEQFF.

This clone was seen a few times. V and J are TRBV21-1 and TRBJ1-1; the tabulated D call, TRBD1, remains unverified against the DNA. TRBV21-1 is flagged as a pseudogene. The CDR3 loop spans 9 amino acids. The CDR3 DNA follows: TGTGCCAGCACCCTACAGGGGGACTTT. As protein: CASTLQGDF.

The chain recombines TRBV6-6 with TRBJ2-7; 8 bases match TRBD2. V was clipped by 0 bases and J by 2 bases; unmatched bases: 6. This CDR3 spans 16 amino acids. Germline V gives CDR1 MNHNY, CDR2 SVGAGI (reference sequence). DNA for the CDR3: TGTGCCAGCAGTTACTCGACGGCGGGGGGTGCCTACGAGCAGTACTTC. It is translated as CASSYSTAGGAYEQYF.

The genes are TRBV6-1 and TRBJ1-2, with a tentative D call TRBD1 (5 bases). V was cut by 1 base and J by 7 bases, with 10 bases left in between. Germline V gene lookup returns CDR1 MNHNS and CDR2 SASEGT. The CDR3 has 13 residues. DNA of the CDR3: TGTGCCAGCAGTGAAGACGGCAGGGCTGGCTACACCTTC. Amino acid sequence: CASSEDGRAGYTF.

This clone was detected only a few times. The gene calls are TRBV6-1 and TRBJ1-1; 7 positions match TRBD1. Looked up from germline, CDR1 is MNHNS and CDR2 is SASEGT. CDR3 length equals 14 residues. Trimming removed 5 bases from V and 3 bases from J; junction bases left unmatched: 6. The CDR3 DNA reads TGTGCCAGCAGTATACAGGGGCGGGACACTGAAGCTTTCTTT. Translating gives CASSIQGRDTEAFF.

V usage is TRBV6-4 and J usage is TRBJ1-3; TRBD1 agrees at 7 bases. This CDR3 is built from 19 residues. V lost 2 bases and J lost 1; bases outside the gene matches: 14. In germline, CDR1 is MRHNA, CDR2 SNTAGT. CDR3 sequence: CASSDTRPDRSYSGNTIYF. DNA for the CDR3: TGTGCCAGCAGTGACACCAGACCGGACAGGTCCTATTCTGGAAACACCATATATTTT.

In its sample, this clone was seen a few times. The chain couples TRBV4-3 to TRBJ1-1; the D is unclear. Germline V gives CDR1 LGHNA, CDR2 YSLEER. Trimming pared 0 bases from V and 10 bases from J, leaving 18 bases between. The CDR3 is made up of 15 amino acids. Here the CDR3 reads CASSQDNGRSMAAFF. DNA for the CDR3: TGCGCCAGCAGCCAAGATAACGGACGGTCTATGGCAGCTTTCTTT.